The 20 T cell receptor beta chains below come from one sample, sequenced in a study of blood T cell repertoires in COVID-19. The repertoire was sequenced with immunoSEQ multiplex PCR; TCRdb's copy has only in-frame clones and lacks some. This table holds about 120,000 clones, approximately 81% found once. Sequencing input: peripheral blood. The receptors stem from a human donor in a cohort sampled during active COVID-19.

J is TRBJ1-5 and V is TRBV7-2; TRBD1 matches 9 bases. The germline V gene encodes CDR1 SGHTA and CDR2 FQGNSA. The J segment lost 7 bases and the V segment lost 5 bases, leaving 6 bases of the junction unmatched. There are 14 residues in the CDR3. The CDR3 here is CASSPDRGGQPQHF. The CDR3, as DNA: TGTGCCAGCAGCCCGGACAGGGGAGGACAGCCCCAGCATTTT.

The CDR3 sequence: CASSETGGSNTIYF. The CDR3, as DNA: TGTGCCAGCAGCGAGACAGGGGGCAGTAACACCATATATTTT. This chain connects TRBV9 to TRBJ1-3; 10 bases match TRBD1. This CDR3 region has 14 residues. Looked up from germline, CDR1 is SGDLS and CDR2 is YYNGEE. Trimming took 3 bases from V and 7 from J; bases not matched to a gene: 4.

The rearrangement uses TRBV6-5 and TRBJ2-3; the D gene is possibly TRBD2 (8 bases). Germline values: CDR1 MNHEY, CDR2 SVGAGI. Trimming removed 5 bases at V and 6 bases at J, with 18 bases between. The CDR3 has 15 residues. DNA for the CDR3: TGTGCCAGCAGTCCCGGGACTAGGGGGCGGGATACGCAGTATTTT. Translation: CASSPGTRGRDTQYF.

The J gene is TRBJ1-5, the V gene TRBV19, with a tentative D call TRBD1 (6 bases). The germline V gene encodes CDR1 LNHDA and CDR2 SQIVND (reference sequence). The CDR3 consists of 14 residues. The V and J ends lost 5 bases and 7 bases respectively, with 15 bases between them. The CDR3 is CASSAKLRGQPQHF. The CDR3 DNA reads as TGTGCCAGTAGTGCCAAGCTTAGGGGGCAGCCCCAGCATTTT. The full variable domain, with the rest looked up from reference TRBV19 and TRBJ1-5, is DGGITQSPKYLFRKEGQNVTLSCEQNLNHDAMYWYRQDPGQGLRLIYYSQIVNDFQKGDIAEGYSVSREKKESFPLTVTSAQKNPTAFYLCASSAKLRGQPQHFGDGTRLSIL.

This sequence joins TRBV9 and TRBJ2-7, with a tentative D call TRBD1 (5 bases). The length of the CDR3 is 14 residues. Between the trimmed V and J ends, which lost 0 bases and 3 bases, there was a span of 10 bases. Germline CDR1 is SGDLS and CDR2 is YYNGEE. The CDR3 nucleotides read TGTGCCAGCAGCGTAGCTGGCAGGGACTACGAGCAGTACTTC. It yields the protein CASSVAGRDYEQYF.

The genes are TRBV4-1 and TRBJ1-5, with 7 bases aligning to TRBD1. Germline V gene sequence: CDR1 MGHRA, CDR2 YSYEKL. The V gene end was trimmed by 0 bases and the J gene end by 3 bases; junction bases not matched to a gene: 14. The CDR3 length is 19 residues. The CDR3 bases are TGCGCCAGCAGCCAAGATAGGACGATTCGGACAGGCCTCAATCAGCCCCAGCATTTT. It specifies CASSQDRTIRTGLNQPQHF.

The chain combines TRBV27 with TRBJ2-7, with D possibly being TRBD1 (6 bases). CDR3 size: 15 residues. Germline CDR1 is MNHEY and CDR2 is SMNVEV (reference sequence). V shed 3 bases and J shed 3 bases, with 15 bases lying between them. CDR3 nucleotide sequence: TGTGCCAGCAGTTTCAGGGGATTCGGGGACTACGAGCAGTACTTC. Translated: CASSFRGFGDYEQYF.

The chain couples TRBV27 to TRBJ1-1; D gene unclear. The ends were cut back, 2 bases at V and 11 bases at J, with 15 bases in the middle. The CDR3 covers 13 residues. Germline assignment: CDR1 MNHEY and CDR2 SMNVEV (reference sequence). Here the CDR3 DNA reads TGTGCCAGCAGTTTAGTTGGCTGGTCGGGGGCTTTCTTT. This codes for CASSLVGWSGAFF.

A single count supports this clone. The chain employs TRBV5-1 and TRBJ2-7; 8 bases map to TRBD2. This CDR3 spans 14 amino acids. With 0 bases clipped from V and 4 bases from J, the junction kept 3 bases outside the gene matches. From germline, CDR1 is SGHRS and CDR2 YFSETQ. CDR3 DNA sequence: TGCGCCAGCAGCTTGGCGGGGGGGAGGTACGAGCAGTACTTC. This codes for CASSLAGGRYEQYF. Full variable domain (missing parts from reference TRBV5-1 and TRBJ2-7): KAGVTQTPRYLIKTRGQQVTLSCSPISGHRSVSWYQQTPGQGLQFLFEYFSETQRNKGNFPGRFSGRQFSNSRSEMNVSTLELGDSALYLCASSLAGGRYEQYFGPGTRLTVT.

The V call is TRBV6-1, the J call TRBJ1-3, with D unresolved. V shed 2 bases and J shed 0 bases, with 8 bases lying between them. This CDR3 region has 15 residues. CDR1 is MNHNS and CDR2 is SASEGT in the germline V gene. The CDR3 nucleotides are TGTGCCAGCAGTGAACAGTCCCACTCTGGAAACACCATATATTTT. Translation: CASSEQSHSGNTIYF.

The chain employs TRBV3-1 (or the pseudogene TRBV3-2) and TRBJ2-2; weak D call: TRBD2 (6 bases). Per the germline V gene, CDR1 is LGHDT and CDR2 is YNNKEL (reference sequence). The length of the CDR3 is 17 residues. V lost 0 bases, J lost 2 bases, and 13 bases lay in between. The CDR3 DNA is TGTGCCAGCAGCCAAGAAGGAGGACTACCCAACACCGGGGAGCTGTTTTTT. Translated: CASSQEGGLPNTGELFF.

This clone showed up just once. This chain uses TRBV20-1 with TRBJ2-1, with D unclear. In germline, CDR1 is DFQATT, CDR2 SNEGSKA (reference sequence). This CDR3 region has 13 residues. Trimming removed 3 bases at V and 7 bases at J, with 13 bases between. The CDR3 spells CSASTSGWNEQFF. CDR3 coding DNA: TGCAGTGCTAGTACGTCCGGGTGGAATGAGCAGTTCTTC.

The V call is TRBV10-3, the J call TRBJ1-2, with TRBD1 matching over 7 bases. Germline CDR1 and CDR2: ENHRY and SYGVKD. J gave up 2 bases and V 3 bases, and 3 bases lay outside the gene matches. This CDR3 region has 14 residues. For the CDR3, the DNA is TGTGCCATCAGTGAACAGGGGACGAACTATGGCTACACCTTC. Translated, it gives CAISEQGTNYGYTF.

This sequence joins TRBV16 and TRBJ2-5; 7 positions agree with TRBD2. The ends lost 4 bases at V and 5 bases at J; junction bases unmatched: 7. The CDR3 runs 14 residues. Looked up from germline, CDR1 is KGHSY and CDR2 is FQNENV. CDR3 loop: CASSPSGAGETQYF. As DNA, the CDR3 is TGTGCCAGCAGCCCTTCAGGAGCGGGGGAGACCCAGTACTTC.

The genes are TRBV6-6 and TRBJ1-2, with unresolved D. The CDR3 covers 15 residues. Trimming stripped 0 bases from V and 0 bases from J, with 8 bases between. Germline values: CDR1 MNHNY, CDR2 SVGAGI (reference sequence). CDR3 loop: CASSYSSRANYGYTF. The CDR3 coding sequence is TGTGCCAGCAGTTACTCGAGCCGAGCTAACTATGGCTACACCTTC.

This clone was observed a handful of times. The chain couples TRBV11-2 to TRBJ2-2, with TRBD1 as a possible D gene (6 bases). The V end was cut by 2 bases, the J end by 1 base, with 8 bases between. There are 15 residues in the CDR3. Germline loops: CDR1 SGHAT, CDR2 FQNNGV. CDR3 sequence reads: CASSLSRGNTGELFF. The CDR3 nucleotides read TGTGCCAGCAGCTTAAGCAGGGGGAACACCGGGGAGCTGTTTTTT.

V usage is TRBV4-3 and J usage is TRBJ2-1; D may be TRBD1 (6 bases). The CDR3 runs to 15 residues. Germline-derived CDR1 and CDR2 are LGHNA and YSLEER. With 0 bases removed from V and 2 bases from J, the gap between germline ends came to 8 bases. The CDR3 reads CASSQDRGAYNEQFF. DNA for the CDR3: TGCGCCAGCAGCCAAGACAGGGGTGCCTACAATGAGCAGTTCTTC.

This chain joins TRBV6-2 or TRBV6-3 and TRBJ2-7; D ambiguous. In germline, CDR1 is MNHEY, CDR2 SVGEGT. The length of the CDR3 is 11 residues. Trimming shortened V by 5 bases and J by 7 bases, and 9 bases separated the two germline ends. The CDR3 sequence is CASSHTWEQYF. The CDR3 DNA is TGTGCCAGCAGTCACACGTGGGAGCAGTACTTC.

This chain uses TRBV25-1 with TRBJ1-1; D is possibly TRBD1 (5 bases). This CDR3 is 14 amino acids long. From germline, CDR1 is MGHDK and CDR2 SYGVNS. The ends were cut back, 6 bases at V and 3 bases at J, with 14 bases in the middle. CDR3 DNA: TGTGCCAGCAGCCGCCCAGGGAGGCACACTGAAGCTTTCTTT. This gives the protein CASSRPGRHTEAFF.

CDR3 residues: CASSQITSGGAEAYEQYF. CDR3 DNA: TGTGCCAGCAGCCAGATTACTAGCGGGGGGGCTGAGGCCTACGAGCAGTACTTC. The rearrangement uses TRBV3-1 (or the pseudogene TRBV3-2) and TRBJ2-7; TRBD2 aligns across 13 bases. J lost 2 bases, V lost 3 bases, and 10 bases had no gene match. CDR3 length: 18 residues. Germline CDR1 is LGHDT and CDR2 is YNNKEL (reference sequence).